Described below is a single TCR beta chain sequence and its context. V lost 0 bases and J lost 1, with 7 bases in between. Germline CDR1 and CDR2: MGHRA and YSYEKL. The CDR3 runs 14 residues. This specimen belongs to a study of OX40 agonist ivuxolimab in advanced cancers. Study-wide background: The patients' treatment was ivuxolimab, an agonistic anti-OX40 (CD134) antibody. Ivuxolimab was delivered to patients intravenously every 2 weeks at doses spanning 0.01 to 10 mg/kg. Three patients showed partial responses: one hepatocellular carcinoma and two cutaneous melanoma cases.

Only in-frame clones appear in the TCRdb table, and some are missing; sequencing was by immunoSEQ multiplex PCR. The sample has 15,000 to 20,000 clones; more than 60% are singletons. Individuals having autoimmune disease history or systemic immunosuppression were not enrolled. Material: CD4+ or CD8+ T cells sorted from blood, obtained in a trial of the OX40 agonist ivuxolimab. The genes are TRBV4-1 and TRBJ2-7, with D perhaps matching TRBD2 (5 bases). The receptor's source is an adult with an advanced solid tumor such as melanoma, head and neck, liver or kidney cancer. CDR3 residues: CASSQDSGSYEQYF. Here the CDR3 DNA reads TGCGCCAGCAGCCAAGATTCGGGATCCTACGAGCAGTACTTC.